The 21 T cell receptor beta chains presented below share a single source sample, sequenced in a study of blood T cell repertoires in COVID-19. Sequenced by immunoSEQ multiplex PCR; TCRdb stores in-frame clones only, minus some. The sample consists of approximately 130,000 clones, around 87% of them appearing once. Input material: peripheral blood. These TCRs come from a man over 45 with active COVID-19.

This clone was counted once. DNA of the CDR3: TGTGCCAGCAGCTTTGCGGGGGGGTATGGGGATACGCAGTATTTT. Protein sequence: CASSFAGGYGDTQYF. The J gene is TRBJ2-3, the V gene TRBV7-2; 9 bases agree with TRBD2. The CDR3 has 15 amino acids. The junction had 7 bases not matched to a gene; V was cut back by 3 bases and J by 6 bases. Germline V gene data show CDR1 as SGHTA and CDR2 as FQGNSA.

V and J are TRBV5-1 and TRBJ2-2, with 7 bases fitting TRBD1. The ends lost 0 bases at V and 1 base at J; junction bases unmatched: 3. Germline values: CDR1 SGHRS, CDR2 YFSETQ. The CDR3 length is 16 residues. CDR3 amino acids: CASSLVWTGNTGELFF. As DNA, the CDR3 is TGCGCCAGCAGCTTGGTATGGACAGGGAACACCGGGGAGCTGTTTTTT. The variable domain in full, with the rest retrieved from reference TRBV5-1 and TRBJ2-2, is KAGVTQTPRYLIKTRGQQVTLSCSPISGHRSVSWYQQTPGQGLQFLFEYFSETQRNKGNFPGRFSGRQFSNSRSEMNVSTLELGDSALYLCASSLVWTGNTGELFFGEGSRLTVL.

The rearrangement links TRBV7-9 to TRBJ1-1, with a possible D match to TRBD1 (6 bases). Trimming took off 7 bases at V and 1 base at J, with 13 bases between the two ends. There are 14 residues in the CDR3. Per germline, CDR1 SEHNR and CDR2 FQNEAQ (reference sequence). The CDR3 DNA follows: TGTGCCAGCAACGCTGCAGGGGCGAACACTGAAGCTTTCTTT. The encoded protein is CASNAAGANTEAFF.

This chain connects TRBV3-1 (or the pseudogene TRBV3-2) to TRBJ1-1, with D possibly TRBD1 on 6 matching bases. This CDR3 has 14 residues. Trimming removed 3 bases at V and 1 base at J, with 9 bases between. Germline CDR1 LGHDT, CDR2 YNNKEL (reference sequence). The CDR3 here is CASSQGHQNTEAFF. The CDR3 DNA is TGTGCCAGCAGCCAGGGACACCAGAACACTGAAGCTTTCTTT.

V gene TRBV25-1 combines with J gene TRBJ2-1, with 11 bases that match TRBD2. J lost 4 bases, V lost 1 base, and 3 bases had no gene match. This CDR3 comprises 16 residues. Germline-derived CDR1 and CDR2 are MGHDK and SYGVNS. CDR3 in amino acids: CASSESASGGYNEQFF. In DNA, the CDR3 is TGTGCCAGCAGTGAATCGGCTAGCGGGGGGTACAATGAGCAGTTCTTC.

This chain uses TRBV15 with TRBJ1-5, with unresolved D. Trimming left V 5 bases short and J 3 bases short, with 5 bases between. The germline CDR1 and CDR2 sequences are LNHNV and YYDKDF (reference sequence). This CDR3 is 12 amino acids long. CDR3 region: CATSPTNQPQHF. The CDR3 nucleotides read TGTGCCACCAGCCCTACCAATCAGCCCCAGCATTTT.

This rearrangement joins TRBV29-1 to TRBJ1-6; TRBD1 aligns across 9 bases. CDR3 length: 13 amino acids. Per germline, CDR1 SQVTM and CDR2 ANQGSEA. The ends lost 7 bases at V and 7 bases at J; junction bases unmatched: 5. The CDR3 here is CSAGTGRNSPLHF. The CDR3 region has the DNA TGCAGCGCCGGGACAGGGCGGAATTCACCCCTCCACTTT.

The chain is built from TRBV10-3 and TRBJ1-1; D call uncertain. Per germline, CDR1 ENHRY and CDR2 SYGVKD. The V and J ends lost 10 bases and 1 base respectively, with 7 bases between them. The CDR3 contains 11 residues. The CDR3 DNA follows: TGTGCCACCGTCGGGAACACTGAAGCTTTCTTT. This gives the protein CATVGNTEAFF.

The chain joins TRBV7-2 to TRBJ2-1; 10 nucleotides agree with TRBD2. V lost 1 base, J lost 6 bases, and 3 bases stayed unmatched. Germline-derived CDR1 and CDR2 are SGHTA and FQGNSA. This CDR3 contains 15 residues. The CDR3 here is CASSLDIAGGNEQFF. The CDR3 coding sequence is TGTGCCAGCAGCTTAGATATAGCGGGGGGCAATGAGCAGTTCTTC.

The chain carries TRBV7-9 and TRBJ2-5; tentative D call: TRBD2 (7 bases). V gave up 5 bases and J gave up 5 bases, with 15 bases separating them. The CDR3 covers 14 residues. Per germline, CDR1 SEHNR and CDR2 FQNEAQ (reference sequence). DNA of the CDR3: TGTGCCAGCAGCCCCCGGGGGGCCCGGGAGACCCAGTACTTC. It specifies CASSPRGARETQYF. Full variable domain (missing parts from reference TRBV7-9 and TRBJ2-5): DTGVSQNPRHKITKRGQNVTFRCDPISEHNRLYWYRQTLGQGPEFLTYFQNEAQLEKSRLLSDRFSAERPKGSFSTLEIQRTEQGDSAMYLCASSPRGARETQYFGPGTRLLVL.

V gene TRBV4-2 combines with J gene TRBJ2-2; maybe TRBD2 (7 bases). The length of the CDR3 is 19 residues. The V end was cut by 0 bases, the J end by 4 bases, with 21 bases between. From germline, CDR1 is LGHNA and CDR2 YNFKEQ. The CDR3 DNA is TGTGCCAGCAGCCAAGATAGGTTGAGGGGGGGCTCGGGCACCGGGGAGCTGTTTTTT. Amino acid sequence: CASSQDRLRGGSGTGELFF.

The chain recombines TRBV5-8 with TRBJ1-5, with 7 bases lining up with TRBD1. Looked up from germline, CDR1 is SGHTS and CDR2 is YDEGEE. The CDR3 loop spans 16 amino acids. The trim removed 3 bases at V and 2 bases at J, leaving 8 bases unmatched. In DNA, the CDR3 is TGTGCCAGCAGCTCAGGACAGGCTTTGGGCAATCAGCCCCAGCATTTT. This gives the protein CASSSGQALGNQPQHF.

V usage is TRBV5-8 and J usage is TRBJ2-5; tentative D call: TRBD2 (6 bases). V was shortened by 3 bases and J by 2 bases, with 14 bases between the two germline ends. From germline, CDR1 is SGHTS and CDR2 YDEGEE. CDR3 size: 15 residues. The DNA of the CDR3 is TGTGCCAGCAGCTCCGGGACTCGAGAACAAGAGACCCAGTACTTC. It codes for CASSSGTREQETQYF.

In nucleotides, the CDR3 is TGTGCCAGCTCACAGTATTCAGGATCAACGAACACTGAAGCTTTCTTT. Protein sequence: CASSQYSGSTNTEAFF. This chain connects TRBV18 to TRBJ1-1; D unresolved. CDR3 length: 16 residues. The V end lost 4 bases, the J end lost 1 base, and 16 bases lay between the germline ends. Germline-derived CDR1 and CDR2 are KGHSH and LQKENI. The full variable domain, in which reference TRBV18 and TRBJ1-1 provide the parts outside the CDR3, is NAGVMQNPRHLVRRRGQEARLRCSPMKGHSHVYWYRQLPEEGLKFMVYLQKENIIDESGMPKERFSAEFPKEGPSILRIQQVVRGDSAAYFCASSQYSGSTNTEAFFGQGTRLTVV.

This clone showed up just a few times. DNA for the CDR3: TGTGCCAGCAGCGACAAGTGGGGCGGCGAAGCTTTCTTT. It yields the protein CASSDKWGGEAFF. This rearrangement joins TRBV13 to TRBJ1-1; the D gene is possibly TRBD1 (5 bases). The CDR3 sequence is 13 residues long. Trimming left V 5 bases short and J 8 bases short, with 15 bases between. Germline V gene data show CDR1 as PRHDT and CDR2 as FYEKMQ (reference sequence).

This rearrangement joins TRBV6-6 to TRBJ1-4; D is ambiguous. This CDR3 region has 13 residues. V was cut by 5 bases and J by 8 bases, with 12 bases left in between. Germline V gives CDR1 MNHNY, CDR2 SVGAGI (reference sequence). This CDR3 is CASSRARGEKLFF. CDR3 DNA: TGTGCCAGCAGTCGGGCCCGCGGGGAAAAACTGTTTTTT.

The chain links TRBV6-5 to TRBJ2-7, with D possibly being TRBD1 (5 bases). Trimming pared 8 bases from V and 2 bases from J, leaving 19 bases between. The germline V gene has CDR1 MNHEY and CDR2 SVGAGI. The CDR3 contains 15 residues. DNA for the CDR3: TGTGCCAGCGCTTCAGGAAGGGTAGGGGCCTACGAGCAGTACTTC. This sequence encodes CASASGRVGAYEQYF.

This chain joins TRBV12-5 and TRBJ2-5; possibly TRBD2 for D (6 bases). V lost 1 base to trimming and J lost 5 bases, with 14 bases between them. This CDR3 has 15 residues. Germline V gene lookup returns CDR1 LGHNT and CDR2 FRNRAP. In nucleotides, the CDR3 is TGTGCTAGTGGTTTGGCCGCGGGACTCATGGAGACCCAGTACTTC. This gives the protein CASGLAAGLMETQYF.

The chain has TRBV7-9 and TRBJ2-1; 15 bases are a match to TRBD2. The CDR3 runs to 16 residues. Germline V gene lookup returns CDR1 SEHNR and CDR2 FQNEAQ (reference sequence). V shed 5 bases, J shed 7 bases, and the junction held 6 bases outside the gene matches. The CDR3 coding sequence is TGTGCCAGCAGCCCCGCCGGGACTAGCGGGAGGAATGAGCAGTTCTTC. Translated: CASSPAGTSGRNEQFF.

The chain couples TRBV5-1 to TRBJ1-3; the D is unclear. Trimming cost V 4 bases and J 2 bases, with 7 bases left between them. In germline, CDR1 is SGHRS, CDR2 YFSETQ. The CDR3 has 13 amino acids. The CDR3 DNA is TGCGCCAGCAGCGCGGGGACTGGAAACACCATATATTTT. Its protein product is CASSAGTGNTIYF.

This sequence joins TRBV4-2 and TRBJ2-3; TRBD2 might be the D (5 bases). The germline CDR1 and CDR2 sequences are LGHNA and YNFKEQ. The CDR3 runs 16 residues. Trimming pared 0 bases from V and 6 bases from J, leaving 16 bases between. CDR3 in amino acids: CASSQDDPYGGDTQYF. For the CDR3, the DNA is TGTGCCAGCAGCCAAGATGATCCCTACGGCGGGGATACGCAGTATTTT.